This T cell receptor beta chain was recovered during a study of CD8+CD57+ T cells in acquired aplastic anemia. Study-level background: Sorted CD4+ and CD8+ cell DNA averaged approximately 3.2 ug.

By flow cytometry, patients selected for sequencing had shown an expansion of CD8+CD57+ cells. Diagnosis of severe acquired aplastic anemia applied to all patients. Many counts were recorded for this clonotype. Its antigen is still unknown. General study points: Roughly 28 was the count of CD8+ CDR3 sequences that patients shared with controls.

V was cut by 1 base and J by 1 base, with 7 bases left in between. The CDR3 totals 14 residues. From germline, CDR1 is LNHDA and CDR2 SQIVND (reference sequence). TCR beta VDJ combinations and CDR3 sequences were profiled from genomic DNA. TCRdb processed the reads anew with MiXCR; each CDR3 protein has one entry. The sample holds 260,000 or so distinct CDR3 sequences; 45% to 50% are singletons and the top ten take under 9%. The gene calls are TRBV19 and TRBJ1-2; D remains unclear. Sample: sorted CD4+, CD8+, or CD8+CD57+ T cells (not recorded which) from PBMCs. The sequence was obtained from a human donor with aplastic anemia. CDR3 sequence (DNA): TGTGCCAGTAGTATAGCTAGCAGTAACTATGGCTACACCTTC. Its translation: CASSIASSNYGYTF. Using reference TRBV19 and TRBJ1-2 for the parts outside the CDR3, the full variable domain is DGGITQSPKYLFRKEGQNVTLSCEQNLNHDAMYWYRQDPGQGLRLIYYSQIVNDFQKGDIAEGYSVSREKKESFPLTVTSAQKNPTAFYLCASSIASSNYGYTFGSGTRLTVV.